A selection of T cell receptor beta chains follows, all from one sample in a study of T cell responses to AZD1222 COVID-19 vaccine. Sequencing was performed with immunoSEQ multiplex PCR; in TCRdb, only in-frame clones are kept and a portion is missing. Here the sample spans under 150,000 clones, about 93% being singletons. The sequencing used peripheral blood, collected on day 0 of AZD1222 vaccination. Receptor source: an adult in good health. CDR3s include the opening cysteine and the closing phenylalanine or tryptophan. Each record gives: V gene, clone size, D gene, J gene, CDR3 DNA, CDR3 protein. A D gene is named only where the DNA matches it firmly. Where a row states a size, it is once, few, many or the class of an expanded clone; other rows omit it.

TRBV4-1	-	TRBD2	TRBJ2-7	TGCGCCAGCAAGCGGGGGCAGAGAAGCTCCTACGAGCAGTACTTC	CASKRGQRSSYEQYF
TRBV15	-	TRBD2	TRBJ2-7	TGTGCCACCAATATAGCGGGAGGGCCCGACGAGCAGTACTTC	CATNIAGGPDEQYF
TRBV5-5	few	-	TRBJ1-6	TGTGCCAGCAGCCCGATCGGGAGCTCCTATAATTCACCCCTCCACTTT	CASSPIGSSYNSPLHF
TRBV3-1/TRBV3-2	once	-	TRBJ2-6	TGTGCCAGCAGCCAGGGAGCTGGGGCCAACGTCCTGACTTTC	CASSQGAGANVLTF
TRBV4-2	-	TRBD2	TRBJ2-3	TGTGCCAGCAGCCAGGGACTAGCGGGGGCTACAGATACGCAGTATTTT	CASSQGLAGATDTQYF
TRBV7-9	-	-	TRBJ1-5	TGTGCCAGCAGCTTACCAGGGTGGAGTCAGCCCCAGCATTTT	CASSLPGWSQPQHF
TRBV9	-	-	TRBJ2-2	TGTGCCAGCAGCGCACTAGACACCGGGGAGCTGTTTTTT	CASSALDTGELFF
TRBV5-4	once	TRBD1	TRBJ1-6	TGTGCCAGCAGCTTGGCTCAGACAGGGCCCGGCTCACCCCTCCACTTT	CASSLAQTGPGSPLHF
TRBV19	-	-	TRBJ1-4	TGTGCCAGTAGTATGGTGGGTGAAAAACTGTTTTTT	CASSMVGEKLFF
TRBV6-2/TRBV6-3	-	TRBD2	TRBJ2-3	TGTGCCAGCAGTCTAGCGGGAGGAAGCACAGATACGCAGTATTTT	CASSLAGGSTDTQYF
TRBV5-1	once	-	TRBJ2-1	TGCGCCAGCAGCCGACCGGACCCTCTCAATGAGCAGTTCTTC	CASSRPDPLNEQFF
TRBV12-3/TRBV12-4	once	-	TRBJ2-4	TGTGCCAGCAGTTTAGACGGAACAAACATTCAGTACTTC	CASSLDGTNIQYF
TRBV20-1	-	-	TRBJ1-1	TGCAGTGCTAGTGGACGGTTGAACACTGAAGCTTTCTTT	CSASGRLNTEAFF
TRBV4-1	-	TRBD1	TRBJ1-3	TGCGCCAGCAGCCAAGAAGGGACAGGGGCTGGAAACACCATATATTTT	CASSQEGTGAGNTIYF
TRBV29-1	-	-	TRBJ1-2	TGCAGCGTTGGGGAGGGTTCGGTGGATGGCTACACCTTC	CSVGEGSVDGYTF
TRBV25-1	-	TRBD1	TRBJ2-1	TGTGCCAGCAGTGGGTGGACAGGGAATGGCAATGAGCAGTTCTTC	CASSGWTGNGNEQFF
TRBV5-1	-	-	TRBJ2-2	TGCGCCAGCAACGAGGGGAACACCGGGGAGCTGTTTTTT	CASNEGNTGELFF
TRBV5-5	-	-	TRBJ1-1	TGTGCCAGCAGCCCAGCAGTGGGAGAAGCTTTCTTT	CASSPAVGEAFF
TRBV10-2	-	-	TRBJ2-6	TGCGCCAGCAGTGATCCACCGGGGGCTGGGGCCAACGTCCTGACTTTC	CASSDPPGAGANVLTF
TRBV2	once	TRBD2	TRBJ2-3	TGTGCCAGCAGCCCGGGACTAGCGGCCTTATGGGGGTATTTT	CASSPGLAALWGYF
TRBV6-5	-	-	TRBJ1-3	TGTGCCAGCAGAGGGACAACTGGAAACACCATATATTTT	CASRGTTGNTIYF
TRBV2	-	TRBD2	TRBJ2-3	TGTGCCAGCAGTACTCAGAGGACTAGCGGGGTAACCGGTGATTTT	CASSTQRTSGVTGDF
TRBV12-3/TRBV12-4	-	-	TRBJ1-1	TGTGCCAGCAGTTCCCAGGGGTGGACTGAAGCTTTCTTT	CASSSQGWTEAFF
TRBV5-1	few	TRBD1	TRBJ1-2	TGCGCCAGCAGCCCCTCTACAGGGGAAGGCTACACCTTC	CASSPSTGEGYTF
TRBV6-5	-	TRBD2	TRBJ2-2	TGTGCCAGCAGTTGGAGCGGGGGGGCCTTATCCGGGGAGCTGTTTTTT	CASSWSGGALSGELFF
TRBV27	-	-	TRBJ1-4	TGTGCCAGCAGTGCCACAGGGAGGGTTGAAAAACTGTTTTTT	CASSATGRVEKLFF
TRBV12-2	-	-	TRBJ1-4	TGTGCAAGTCGCTTAAGACAGGGGATGGGAACTAATGAAAAACTGTTTTTT	CASRLRQGMGTNEKLFF
TRBV29-1	few	-	TRBJ1-5	TGCAGCGTTGGCAGGGGCCAGGATCAGCCCCAGCATTTT	CSVGRGQDQPQHF
TRBV6-5	-	-	TRBJ1-1	TGTGCCAGCAGTTACACCCGGGACGGTGAAGCTTTCTTT	CASSYTRDGEAFF
TRBV5-1	-	TRBD2	TRBJ2-1	TGCGCCAGCAGCAAGGGACTAGCGGGAGTCCGAAATGAGCAGTTCTTC	CASSKGLAGVRNEQFF
TRBV7-2	once	-	TRBJ2-2	TGTGCCAGCAGCCCCGGACTACCGGTGGAGCTGTTTTTT	CASSPGLPVELFF
TRBV3-1/TRBV3-2	-	TRBD1	TRBJ2-7	TGTGCCAGCAGCCAAGGGACAGGCCAGAAGCAGTACTTC	CASSQGTGQKQYF
TRBV11-2	-	TRBD1	TRBJ1-1	TGTGCCAGCACCCCAGGGGGGAGAATGAACACTGAAGCTTTCTTT	CASTPGGRMNTEAFF
TRBV21-1	few	-	TRBJ1-3	TGTGCCAGCACCCCAGAGAGGGCCCAGGTTGTAAACACCATATATTTT	CASTPERAQVVNTIYF
TRBV7-2	once	-	TRBJ1-6	TGTGCCAGCAGCTTGCAGCCCGAACTTAATTCACCCCTCCACTTT	CASSLQPELNSPLHF
TRBV2	-	-	TRBJ2-7	TGTGCCAGCTCGTTGGGGGGTTACGAGCAGTACTTC	CASSLGGYEQYF
TRBV7-9	-	TRBD1	TRBJ2-3	TGTGCCAGCAGCTTAGGGACAGGGAGCACAGATACGCAGTATTTT	CASSLGTGSTDTQYF
TRBV30	-	TRBD2	TRBJ2-7	TGTGCCTGGAGTGTACCAGCGGGAGGATCCTCCTACGAGCAGTACTTC	CAWSVPAGGSSYEQYF
TRBV6-5	once	-	TRBJ2-3	TGTGCCAGCAGTTACCGCCCTACAGATACGCAGTATTTT	CASSYRPTDTQYF
TRBV28	-	-	TRBJ2-7	TGTGCCAGCAGTTCCAGGGTCCACGAGCAGTACTTC	CASSSRVHEQYF
TRBV6-5	-	-	TRBJ1-2	TGTGCCAGCAGGTCGGACATCAACTATGGCTACACCTTC	CASRSDINYGYTF
TRBV5-1	-	-	TRBJ1-5	TGCGCCAGCAGCTTGGACATGAATAGCAATCAGCCCCAGCATTTT	CASSLDMNSNQPQHF
TRBV7-9	-	TRBD1	TRBJ1-1	TGTGCCAGCAGCCCCCTGGACAGGGCGGGGCCTGAAGCTTTCTTT	CASSPLDRAGPEAFF